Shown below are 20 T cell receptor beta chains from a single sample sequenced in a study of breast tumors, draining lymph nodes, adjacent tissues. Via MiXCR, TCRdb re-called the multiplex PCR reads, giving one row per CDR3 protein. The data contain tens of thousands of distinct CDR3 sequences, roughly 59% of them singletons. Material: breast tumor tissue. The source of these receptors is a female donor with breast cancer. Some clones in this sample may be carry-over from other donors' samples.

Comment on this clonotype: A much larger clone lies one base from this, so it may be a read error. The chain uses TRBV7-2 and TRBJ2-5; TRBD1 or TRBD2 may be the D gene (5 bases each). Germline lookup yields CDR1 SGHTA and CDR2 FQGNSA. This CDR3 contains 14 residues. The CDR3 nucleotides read TGTGCCAGCAGCTACGGGGCAGGGCAAGAGGCCCAGTACTTC. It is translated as CASSYGAGQEAQYF.

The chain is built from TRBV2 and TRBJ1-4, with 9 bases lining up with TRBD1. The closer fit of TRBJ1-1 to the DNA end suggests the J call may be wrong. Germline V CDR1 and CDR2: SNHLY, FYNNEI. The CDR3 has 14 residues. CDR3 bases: TGTGCCAGCAGTTACGACAGGGGGAGCACTGAAGCTTTCTTT. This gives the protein CASSYDRGSTEAFF.

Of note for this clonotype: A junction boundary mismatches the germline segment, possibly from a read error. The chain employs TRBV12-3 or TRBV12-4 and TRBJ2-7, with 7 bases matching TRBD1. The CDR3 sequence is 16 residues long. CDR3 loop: CASSLGQRDSTYEQGF. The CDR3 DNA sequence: TGTGCCAGCAGTTTGGGGCAGAGGGACAGTACCTACGAACAGGGCTTC.

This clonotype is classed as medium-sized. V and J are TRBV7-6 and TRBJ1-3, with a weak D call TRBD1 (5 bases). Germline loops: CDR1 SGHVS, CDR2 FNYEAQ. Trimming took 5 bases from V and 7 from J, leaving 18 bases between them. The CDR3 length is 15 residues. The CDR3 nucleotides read TGTGCCAGCAGCCGCGAAGGGGCTAAGGGGAACACCATATATTTT. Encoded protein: CASSREGAKGNTIYF.

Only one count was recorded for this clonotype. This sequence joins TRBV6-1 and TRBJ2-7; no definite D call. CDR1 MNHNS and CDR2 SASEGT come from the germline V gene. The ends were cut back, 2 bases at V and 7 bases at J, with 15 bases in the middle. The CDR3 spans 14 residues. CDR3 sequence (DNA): TGTGCCAGCAGTGAACACGTCGGGCGAGGTGAGCAGTACTTC. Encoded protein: CASSEHVGRGEQYF.

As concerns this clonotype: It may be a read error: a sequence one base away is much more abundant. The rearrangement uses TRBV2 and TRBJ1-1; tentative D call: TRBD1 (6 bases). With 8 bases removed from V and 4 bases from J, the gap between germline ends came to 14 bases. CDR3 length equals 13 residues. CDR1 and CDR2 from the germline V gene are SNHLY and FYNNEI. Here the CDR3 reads CASGGTFGTEAFF. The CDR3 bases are TGTGCCAGCGGTGGGACATTCGGCACTGAAGCTTTCTTT.

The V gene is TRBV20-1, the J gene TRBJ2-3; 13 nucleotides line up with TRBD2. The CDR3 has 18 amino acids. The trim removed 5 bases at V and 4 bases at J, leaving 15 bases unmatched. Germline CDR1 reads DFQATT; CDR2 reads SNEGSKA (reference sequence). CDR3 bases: TGCAGTGCTGGGAGGGGACTAGCGGGATGGGGGCCCCCAGATACGCAGTATTTT. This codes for CSAGRGLAGWGPPDTQYF.

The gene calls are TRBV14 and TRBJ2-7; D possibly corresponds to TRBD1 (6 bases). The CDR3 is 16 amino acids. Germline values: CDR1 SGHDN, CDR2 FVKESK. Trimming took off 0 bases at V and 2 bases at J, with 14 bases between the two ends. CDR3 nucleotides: TGTGCCAGCAGCCAAGATTGGGGTGGGGGCCCCTACGAGCAGTACTTC. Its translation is CASSQDWGGGPYEQYF.

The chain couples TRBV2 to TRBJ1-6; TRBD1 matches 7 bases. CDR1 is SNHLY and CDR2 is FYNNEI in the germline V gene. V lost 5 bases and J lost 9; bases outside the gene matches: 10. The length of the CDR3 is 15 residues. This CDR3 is CASSPPGGIGSPLHF. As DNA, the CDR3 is TGTGCCAGCAGTCCCCCAGGGGGGATCGGTTCACCCCTCCACTTT.

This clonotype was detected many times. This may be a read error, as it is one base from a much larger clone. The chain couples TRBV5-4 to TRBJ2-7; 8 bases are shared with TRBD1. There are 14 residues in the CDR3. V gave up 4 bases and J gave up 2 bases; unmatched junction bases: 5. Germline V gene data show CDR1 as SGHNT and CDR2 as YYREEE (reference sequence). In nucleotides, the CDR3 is TGTGCCAGCAGCCCGGGACAGGCGGCCTACGAGCAGTACTTC. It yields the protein CASSPGQAAYEQYF.

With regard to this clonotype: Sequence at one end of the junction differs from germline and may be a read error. In DNA, the CDR3 is TGTGCCAGCAGCTTAGGTGGGAACACTGGGGAGCTGTTTTTT. Residues: CASSLGGNTGELFF. V usage is TRBV7-2 and J usage is TRBJ2-2, with D unresolved. The CDR3 extends over 14 amino acids. Germline V gene data show CDR1 as SGHTA and CDR2 as FQGNSA.

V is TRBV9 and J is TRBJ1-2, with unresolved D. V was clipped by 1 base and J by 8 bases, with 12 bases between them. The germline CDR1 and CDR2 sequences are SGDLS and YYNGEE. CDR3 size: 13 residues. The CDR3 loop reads CASSVTWTSGYTF. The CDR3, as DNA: TGTGCCAGCAGCGTAACGTGGACTAGCGGCTACACCTTC.

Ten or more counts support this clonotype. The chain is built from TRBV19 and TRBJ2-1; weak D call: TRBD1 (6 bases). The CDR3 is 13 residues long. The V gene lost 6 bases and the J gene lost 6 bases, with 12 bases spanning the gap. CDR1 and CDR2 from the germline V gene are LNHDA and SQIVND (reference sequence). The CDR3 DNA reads TGTGCCAGTAGCTCGTGGGGGCGCAATGAGCAGTTCTTC. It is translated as CASSSWGRNEQFF.

DNA for the CDR3: TGCAGCGCCGGGGGGGGGGGGGGGGTTGATGAGCAGTTCTTC. Residues: CSAGGGGGVDEQFF. The chain carries TRBV29-1 and TRBJ2-1; 8 bases are shared with TRBD2. The germline V gene has CDR1 SQVTM and CDR2 ANQGSEA. This CDR3 comprises 14 residues. With V trimmed by 7 bases and J by 8 bases, 13 bases remained unmatched.

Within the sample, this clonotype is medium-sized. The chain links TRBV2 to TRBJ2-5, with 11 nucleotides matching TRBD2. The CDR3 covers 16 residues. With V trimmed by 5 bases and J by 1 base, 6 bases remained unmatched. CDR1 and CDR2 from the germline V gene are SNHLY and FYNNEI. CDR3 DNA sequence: TGTGCCAGCAGTAAGCTGACTAGCGGGGCCCAAGAGACCCAGTACTTC. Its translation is CASSKLTSGAQETQYF.

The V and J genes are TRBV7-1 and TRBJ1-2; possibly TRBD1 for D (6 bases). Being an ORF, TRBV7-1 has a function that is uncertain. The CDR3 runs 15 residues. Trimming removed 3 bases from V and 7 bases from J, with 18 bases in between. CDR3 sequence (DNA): TGTGCCAGCAGCTCCACAGGGTGGCAGGGAAGTGGCTACACCTTC. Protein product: CASSSTGWQGSGYTF.

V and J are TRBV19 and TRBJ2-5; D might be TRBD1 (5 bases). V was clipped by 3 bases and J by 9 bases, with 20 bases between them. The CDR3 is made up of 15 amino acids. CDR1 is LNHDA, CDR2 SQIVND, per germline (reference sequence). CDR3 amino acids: CASSIGGAAHQPQYF. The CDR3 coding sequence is TGTGCCAGTAGTATTGGTGGGGCAGCCCATCAGCCCCAGTACTTC.

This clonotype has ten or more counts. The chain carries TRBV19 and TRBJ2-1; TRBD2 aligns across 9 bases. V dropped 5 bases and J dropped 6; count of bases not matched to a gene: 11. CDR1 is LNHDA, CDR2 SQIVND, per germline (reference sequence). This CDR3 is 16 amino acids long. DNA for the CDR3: TGTGCCAGTAGTCCTGGAATGGCGGGAGGGCCCAATGAGCAGTTCTTC. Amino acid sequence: CASSPGMAGGPNEQFF.

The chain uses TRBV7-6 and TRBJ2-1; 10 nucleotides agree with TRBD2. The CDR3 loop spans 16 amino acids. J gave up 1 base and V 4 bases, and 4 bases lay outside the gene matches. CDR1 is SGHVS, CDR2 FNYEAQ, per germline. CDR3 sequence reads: CASSSSGGQSYNEQFF. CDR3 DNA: TGTGCCAGCAGCTCTAGCGGGGGACAGTCCTACAATGAGCAGTTCTTC.

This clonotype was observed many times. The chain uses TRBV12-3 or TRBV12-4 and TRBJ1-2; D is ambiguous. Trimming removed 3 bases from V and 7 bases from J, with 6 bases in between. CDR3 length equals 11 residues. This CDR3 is CASSFLGGYTF. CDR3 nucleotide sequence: TGTGCCAGCAGTTTCCTCGGTGGCTACACCTTC.